This entry describes one T cell receptor (beta chain). Original processing notes: For nucleated cells, counts were estimated from reference gene primer amplification. The method was immunoSEQ multiplex PCR; TCRdb's version includes in-frame clones alone and lacks a portion of them. V and J calls and clone size are as listed in that table; D and trimming were resolved from the DNA. The sample yields around 250,000 clones, roughly 80% seen once. These data are taken from a study of blood T cell repertoires in COVID-19. Study background: COVID-19 samples from acute and convalescent phases originated in the United States, Italy and Spain. From T cells, B-cell-depleted T cells, or PBMCs came the material, which was cDNA or gDNA.

Germline CDR1 SNHLY, CDR2 FYNNEI. The V end was cut by 4 bases, the J end by 4 bases, with 9 bases between. CDR3 length equals 13 residues. The specimen was peripheral blood. This receptor was taken from a woman under 30 with acute or convalescent COVID-19. V is TRBV2 and J is TRBJ2-3, with D perhaps matching TRBD2 (5 bases). The CDR3 DNA sequence: TGTGCCAGCAGTGTGGCGGGCGCAGATACGCAGTATTTT. Its protein product is CASSVAGADTQYF.